One sample yielded the 14 T cell receptor beta chains listed below, sequenced in a study of beta chain features in type 1 diabetes. Expressed TCRB transcripts got sequenced, as all isolated RNA was reverse transcribed. Clones were read by immunoSEQ multiplex PCR, and TCRdb kept only the in-frame ones, dropping some. This table holds over 350,000 clones, about 15% found once. The sample taken for sequencing was naive CD4+ T cells from blood. These receptors were obtained from a woman aged 18-30 years in good health.

This clone occurred a few times. V gene TRBV5-1 combines with J gene TRBJ2-6, with D unclear. V was shortened by 6 bases and J by 4 bases, with 8 bases between the two germline ends. This CDR3 has 13 residues. CDR1 is SGHRS, CDR2 YFSETQ, per germline. The CDR3 here is CASMGTGANVLTF. The CDR3 DNA is TGCGCCAGCATGGGCACCGGGGCCAACGTCCTGACTTTC.

This clone was observed a few times. The chain joins TRBV6-5 to TRBJ2-1; D unresolved. V lost 0 bases and J lost 8, with 5 bases in between. CDR1 and CDR2 from the germline V gene are MNHEY and SVGAGI. This CDR3 comprises 12 residues. The chain's CDR3 is CASSYSEYEQFF. For the CDR3, the DNA is TGTGCCAGCAGTTACTCGGAGTATGAGCAGTTCTTC.

The table lists this clone with a few counts. This chain uses TRBV9 with TRBJ1-5; D is ambiguous. With 4 bases removed from V and 4 bases from J, the gap between germline ends came to 9 bases. Germline loops: CDR1 SGDLS, CDR2 YYNGEE. The CDR3 totals 13 residues. CDR3 in amino acids: CASSPSWNQPQHF. Here the CDR3 DNA reads TGTGCCAGCAGCCCGAGTTGGAATCAGCCCCAGCATTTT.

The chain has TRBV11-3 and TRBJ2-7; 9 bases agree with TRBD1. The ends lost 4 bases at V and 1 base at J; junction bases unmatched: 2. This CDR3 is built from 14 residues. Germline assignment: CDR1 SGHNT and CDR2 YENEEA. The DNA of the CDR3 is TGTGCCAGCAGCTCCGGGACAGGGTCCTACGAGCAGTACTTC. It encodes CASSSGTGSYEQYF.

The sample holds a few counts of this clone. The chain uses TRBV4-1 and TRBJ2-7, with 12 bases identical to TRBD2. Germline V gene sequence: CDR1 MGHRA, CDR2 YSYEKL. The CDR3 extends over 14 amino acids. The V segment lost 5 bases and the J segment 3 bases; nucleotides outside the gene matches: 2. CDR3 loop: CASSRTSGIYEQYF. For the CDR3, the DNA is TGCGCCAGCAGCAGGACTAGCGGGATCTACGAGCAGTACTTC.

CDR3 nucleotide sequence: TGTGCCAGCAGCTTAGAGGCTCGCGGGAGAAGGAATGAGCAGTTCTTC. Translated, it gives CASSLEARGRRNEQFF. This chain joins TRBV7-9 and TRBJ2-1; 7 bases map to TRBD2. Germline CDR1 and CDR2: SEHNR and FQNEAQ (reference sequence). The CDR3 length is 16 residues. The junction had 10 bases not matched to a gene; V was cut back by 1 base and J by 7 bases.

The chain is built from TRBV5-1 and TRBJ2-1, with D perhaps TRBD1 (7 bases). The V gene's germline CDR1 is SGHRS and CDR2 YFSETQ. The CDR3 contains 16 residues. The germline V and J ends were trimmed by 3 bases and 0 bases, with 13 bases remaining between them. The CDR3 nucleotides read TGCGCCAGCAGCTGGGGGGCAGGGGGCTCCTACAATGAGCAGTTCTTC. Protein: CASSWGAGGSYNEQFF. Full variable domain (outside the CDR3, taken from reference TRBV5-1 and TRBJ2-1): KAGVTQTPRYLIKTRGQQVTLSCSPISGHRSVSWYQQTPGQGLQFLFEYFSETQRNKGNFPGRFSGRQFSNSRSEMNVSTLELGDSALYLCASSWGAGGSYNEQFFGPGTRLTVL.

The chain couples TRBV30 to TRBJ2-2; perhaps TRBD2 as D (5 bases). The CDR3 spans 15 residues. Trimming removed 1 base from V and 4 bases from J, with 13 bases in between. Germline V gives CDR1 GTSNPN, CDR2 SVGIG (reference sequence). The CDR3 loop reads CAWSETGRVTGELFF. The CDR3 DNA sequence: TGTGCCTGGAGTGAGACTGGGCGGGTCACCGGGGAGCTGTTTTTT.

This clone has a handful of counts. This chain joins TRBV5-1 and TRBJ2-1; TRBD2 might be the D (6 bases). V lost 0 bases to trimming and J lost 0 bases, with 16 bases between them. Germline V CDR1 and CDR2: SGHRS, YFSETQ. The CDR3 contains 18 residues. Here the CDR3 reads CASSLVGLARSSYNEQFF. The CDR3, as DNA: TGCGCCAGCAGCTTGGTCGGGCTAGCGAGAAGCTCCTACAATGAGCAGTTCTTC.

This clone was detected only a few times. V gene TRBV18 combines with J gene TRBJ1-5; TRBD1 aligns across 7 bases. This CDR3 spans 16 amino acids. V was pared by 6 bases and J by 6 bases, with 14 bases of the junction left unmatched. Looked up from germline, CDR1 is KGHSH and CDR2 is LQKENI. CDR3 protein: CASSPTKTGEGQPQHF. The CDR3 DNA follows: TGTGCCAGCTCGCCGACTAAAACAGGGGAAGGTCAGCCCCAGCATTTT.

In its sample, this clone was seen once. This chain uses TRBV6-1 with TRBJ1-1; a possible D gene is TRBD1 (6 bases). The CDR3 runs 14 residues. CDR1 MNHNS and CDR2 SASEGT come from the germline V gene. The V end lost 7 bases, the J end lost 5 bases, and 17 bases lay between the germline ends. CDR3 coding DNA: TGTGCCAGCAACCCGAGTAGGGGGGGGACTGAAGCTTTCTTT. Translated: CASNPSRGGTEAFF.

This chain joins TRBV6-6 and TRBJ2-6; D is unresolved. Germline values: CDR1 MNHNY, CDR2 SVGAGI (reference sequence). The V end lost 4 bases, the J end lost 0 bases, and 10 bases lay between the germline ends. The CDR3 sequence is 16 residues long. CDR3 in DNA: TGTGCCAGCAGTTCCCCTCCGGGCTCTGGGGCCAACGTCCTGACTTTC. The encoded protein is CASSSPPGSGANVLTF.

This clone was counted between two and nine times. The chain carries TRBV30 and TRBJ1-5; TRBD1 matches 9 bases. The CDR3 loop spans 16 amino acids. V lost 5 bases and J lost 1; bases outside the gene matches: 9. Germline assignment: CDR1 GTSNPN and CDR2 SVGIG (reference sequence). The CDR3 sequence: CAWGQGSRSSNQPQHF. CDR3 DNA: TGTGCCTGGGGACAGGGGTCTCGGTCGAGCAATCAGCCCCAGCATTTT.

The chain combines TRBV7-2 with TRBJ2-6; no clear D gene. The CDR3 extends over 17 amino acids. The V and J ends lost 4 bases and 0 bases respectively, with 13 bases between them. The germline V gene encodes CDR1 SGHTA and CDR2 FQGNSA. CDR3 residues: CASSSFGRSSGANVLTF. The CDR3, as DNA: TGTGCCAGCAGCTCCTTCGGTCGAAGCTCTGGGGCCAACGTCCTGACTTTC.